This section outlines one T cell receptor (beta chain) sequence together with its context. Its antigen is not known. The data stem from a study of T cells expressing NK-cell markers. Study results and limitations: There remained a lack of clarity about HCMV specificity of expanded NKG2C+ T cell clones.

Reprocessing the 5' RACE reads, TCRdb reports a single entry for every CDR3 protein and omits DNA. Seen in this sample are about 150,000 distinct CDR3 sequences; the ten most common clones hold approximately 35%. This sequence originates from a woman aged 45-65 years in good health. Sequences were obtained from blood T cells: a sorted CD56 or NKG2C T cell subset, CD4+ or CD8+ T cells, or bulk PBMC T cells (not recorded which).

Here the CDR3 reads CASSLGTGHNEQFF. The V and J genes are TRBV5-1 and TRBJ2-1; TCRdb outputs TRBD1, but without DNA this stays unchecked. Germline V gene data show CDR1 as SGHRS and CDR2 as YFSETQ. CDR3 length: 14 amino acids.